These 23 T cell receptor beta chains originate from one sample sequenced in a study of T cells expressing NK-cell markers (dated by TCRdb to about 2020). The library was built by means of 5' RACE. The listed sequencing device is Illumina HiSeq 2000. TCRdb reprocessed the reads and assigns one entry to each CDR3 protein sequence, leaving out DNA. The sample's table lists a count of 400,000 to 450,000 distinct CDR3 sequences. The top ten constitute 6% to 8% of the sample. The sample consisted of blood T cells: a sorted CD56 or NKG2C T cell subset, CD4+ or CD8+ T cells, or bulk PBMC T cells (not recorded which). These receptors all come from a woman aged 18-70 years in good health.

The chain links TRBV6-5 to TRBJ2-7; TCRdb reports TRBD2, a call that lacks DNA to check it against. The V gene's germline CDR1 is MNHEY and CDR2 SVGAGI. This CDR3 region has 15 residues. The CDR3 reads CASSYDPSGPYEQYF.

This rearrangement joins TRBV7-2 to TRBJ2-7. CDR1 is SGHTA, CDR2 FQGNSA, per germline. The length of the CDR3 is 13 residues. CDR3 loop: CASSLPGPFKQYF.

The chain combines TRBV5-4 with TRBJ2-3; TCRdb's D call, TRBD2, is unchecked because there is no DNA. The CDR3 sequence is 13 residues long. Germline assignment: CDR1 SGHNT and CDR2 YYREEE (reference sequence). CDR3 protein: CASSLQLVDTQYF.

This chain joins TRBV6-5 and TRBJ2-7; TCRdb reports TRBD2, a call that lacks DNA to check it against. CDR3 length: 16 amino acids. Germline values: CDR1 MNHEY, CDR2 SVGAGI. CDR3 amino acids: CASSYSSPGLNYEQYF.

This chain links TRBV20-1 with TRBJ1-5. The length of the CDR3 is 13 residues. CDR1 and CDR2 (germline): DFQATT, SNEGSKA (reference sequence). CDR3 loop: CSSLARPSEPQHF.

The chain employs TRBV21-1 and TRBJ1-2. TRBV21-1 is a known pseudogene. The CDR3 spans 17 residues. This CDR3 is CASSKEQDIAPNYGYTF.

The chain uses TRBV7-8 and TRBJ2-7; TCRdb returns TRBD1, unconfirmable since there is no DNA. In germline, CDR1 is SGHVS, CDR2 FQNEAQ. The CDR3 covers 17 residues. CDR3 sequence: CASSRGTGGSRTYEQYF.

The chain combines TRBV20-1 with TRBJ2-1. This CDR3 region has 15 residues. Germline values: CDR1 DFQATT, CDR2 SNEGSKA (reference sequence). The CDR3 protein is CSARPNRRAYNEQFF.

This chain connects TRBV7-6 to TRBJ2-1; TCRdb's D call of TRBD2 is untestable without DNA. The CDR3 runs to 16 residues. The germline gives CDR1 SGHVS, CDR2 FNYEAQ. CDR3 sequence reads: CASSLSPQGRDNEQFF.

The chain has TRBV12-3 or TRBV12-4 and TRBJ1-2; the TCRdb D gene call, TRBD1, has no DNA to confirm it. The CDR3 loop spans 13 amino acids. CDR3 loop: CASKGKLNYGYTF.

This rearrangement joins TRBV2 to TRBJ1-1. Germline CDR1 reads SNHLY; CDR2 reads FYNNEI. CDR3 length equals 14 residues. The CDR3 sequence is CATQGIGVNTEAFF. Full variable domain (missing parts from reference TRBV2 and TRBJ1-1): EPEVTQTPSHQVTQMGQEVILRCVPISNHLYFYWYRQILGQKVEFLVSFYNNEISEKSEIFDDQFSVERPDGSNFTLKIRSTKLEDSAMYFCATQGIGVNTEAFFGQGTRLTVV.

The chain carries TRBV20-1 and TRBJ2-1; the D gene TCRdb calls, TRBD2, cannot be checked with no DNA. Per the germline V gene, CDR1 is DFQATT and CDR2 is SNEGSKA (reference sequence). The length of the CDR3 is 16 residues. CDR3 in amino acids: CSARNETSGIYNEQFF.

This chain connects TRBV20-1 to TRBJ2-3. Per germline, CDR1 DFQATT and CDR2 SNEGSKA (reference sequence). The CDR3 contains 14 residues. The CDR3 protein is CSARDPTGELGQYF.

The rearrangement links TRBV14 to TRBJ2-1; TCRdb outputs TRBD2, but without DNA this stays unchecked. There are 16 residues in the CDR3. Germline lookup yields CDR1 SGHDN and CDR2 FVKESK. CDR3 in amino acids: CASSGSTSGGADEQFF.

The chain carries TRBV28 and TRBJ2-1. This CDR3 contains 11 residues. Germline V CDR1 and CDR2: MDHEN, SYDVKM. CDR3 region: CATTRSNEQFF.

The CDR3 protein is CASSQYGGQVFPGELFF. The chain recombines TRBV14 with TRBJ2-2; TCRdb designates TRBD1, a call that cannot be tested without DNA. The CDR3 totals 17 residues. Germline V lookup: CDR1 SGHDN, CDR2 FVKESK.

This chain joins TRBV5-1 and TRBJ2-1. CDR3 size: 13 residues. Germline values: CDR1 SGHRS, CDR2 YFSETQ. The CDR3: CASSLVGFNEQFF.

The gene calls are TRBV7-3 and TRBJ2-2; TCRdb outputs TRBD1, but without DNA this stays unchecked. The CDR3 has 15 amino acids. In germline, CDR1 is SGHTA, CDR2 FQGTGA. This CDR3 is CASSRTARGIGELFF.

V usage is TRBV4-1 and J usage is TRBJ2-1. Germline CDR1 and CDR2: MGHRA and YSYEKL. This CDR3 has 15 amino acids. Here the CDR3 reads CASSQVATDYNEQFF.

This chain joins TRBV6-2 or TRBV6-3 and TRBJ1-1; the TCRdb D gene call, TRBD1, has no DNA to confirm it. From germline, CDR1 is MNHEY and CDR2 SVGEGT. The CDR3 consists of 12 residues. This chain's CDR3 is CASSPQGPEAFF.

The V call is TRBV29-1, the J call TRBJ1-2; TCRdb picks TRBD1, but there is no DNA to check that call. The germline CDR1 and CDR2 sequences are SQVTM and ANQGSEA. The CDR3 totals 13 residues. The CDR3 region is CSVEGRAMDGYTF.

This chain's CDR3 is CASSKPDRVSPLHF. This chain uses TRBV19 with TRBJ1-6; checking the TCRdb D call of TRBD1 is not possible without DNA. CDR1 and CDR2 (germline): LNHDA, SQIVND (reference sequence). The CDR3 is made up of 14 amino acids.

This chain uses TRBV11-2 with TRBJ2-2; TCRdb's D gene call, TRBD1, goes unchecked for lack of DNA. The CDR3 spans 16 residues. Germline V gene lookup returns CDR1 SGHAT and CDR2 FQNNGV. The CDR3 protein is CASSLKQVMDTGELFF.